The T cell receptor beta chain described here comes from a study of blood T cells in healthy people across ages (dated by TCRdb to between 2015 and 2017). With respect to the entire study: In model experiments, template switching captured about one uniquely barcoded TCR beta cDNA molecule for every two T cells. Age-related changes in TCR beta repertoire diversity were measured in the study by deep sequencing normalized with unique cDNA molecular identifiers. The donors were divided into four age groups: young (average 16 years), middle-aged (under 40), aged (about 62) and long-lived (nearly 85). To avoid experimental bias, donors of different ages were spread randomly across the sequencing lanes. The study analyzed two additional independent replicas of 1 million unique cDNA reads from the same blood draw for two donors, one aged 18 to 29 and one aged 80 or older.

Overall results and qualifications from the work: As age increased, observed TCR beta diversity per million T cells dropped in a roughly linear way, and a significant reduction was already evident by age 40. Conclusive comparison of naive and antigen-experienced compartments was prevented by the profiling of bulk unsorted PBMCs. Because donor CMV infection status was unknown, age-related changes in expanded clonotypes were potentially confounded. A strong correlation was found between observed TCR beta diversity and the percentage of naive T cells measured by flow cytometry. The long-lived group showed more naive CD4+ T cells, fewer expanded clones and increased TCR diversity than the aged group, suggesting age selection. Estimates of total diversity based on one million sequenced T cells were considered lower bounds and underestimates.

Library prep was done by 5' RACE. Sequencing used an Illumina HiSeq 2500. The second PCR ran for about 7 to 11 cycles and used a J-beta primer mix along with a sample-barcoded 5' primer. Each TCR beta cDNA molecule received a unique molecular identifier from a template-switch 5' adaptor carrying 12 random nucleotides. At least 2.5 million CDR3-containing paired-end reads were obtained from each sample. All of the RNA was converted into first-strand cDNA using the Mint cDNA synthesis kit, with a TRBC-specific oligonucleotide serving as the primer. Following uracil-DNA glycosylase treatment, a first 18-cycle PCR with universal primers M1SS and BC2_uni_R was performed on all cDNA. Per the original workflow: Each sample was normalized by randomly selecting 1 million high-quality reads, each carrying a distinct molecular identifier. Reads sharing molecular identifiers were discarded rather than binned into consensus sequences. MiTCR, run with a Q25 quality threshold and the strictest error-elimination algorithm, handled CDR3 identification, clonotype clustering and error correction. Lower-bound total TCR beta diversity was estimated with a nonparametric unseen species model using Euler transformation. TCRdb trimmed public reads at Q25 via fastp, called clones via MiXCR and kept in-frame beta chains. Entries that share a CDR3 protein sequence are merged under the most common genes and DNA. The V and J calls were determined by TCRdb, not by the authors. The sample records about 1,000,000 distinct CDR3 sequences, over 35% of which are singletons. 18% of the sample is in the top ten clones.

Sequences MNHNY (CDR1) and SVGAGI (CDR2) are obtained from the germline V gene (reference sequence). The V end gives up 2 bases and the J end 2 bases, leaving 4 bases in the junction not matched to a gene. The CDR3 numbers 16 residues from cysteine through phenylalanine. Of all the DNA, just the CDR3 is kept, 48 bases in frame from base 1. The approximately 41 donors, aged about 6 to 100 years, were systemically healthy Caucasian individuals from Russia. Each donor gave 8 to 10 milliliters of peripheral blood, drawn into EDTA-treated Vacutainer tubes. Ficoll-Paque density-gradient centrifugation was used to isolate PBMCs, with at least 7 million per sample. Total RNA was extracted from PBMCs with Trizol reagent, with at least 6 micrograms obtained per sample. Naive CD45RAhigh/CD27high T cell percentages were measured by flow cytometry on a PBMC aliquot from every donor. The sample holds one count of this clonotype. Its antigen is not yet known. Within one base of it there is no much larger clone, and no base qualities were kept.

This chain is built from TRBV6-6 and TRBJ2-3; 10 junctional bases match TRBD1. This receptor was obtained from a woman aged 60-75 years in good health. Source material: blood. The nucleotides read TGTGCCAGCAGTTACATCGGGACAGGGGTCACAGATACGCAGTATTTT. This yields the protein CASSYIGTGVTDTQYF.